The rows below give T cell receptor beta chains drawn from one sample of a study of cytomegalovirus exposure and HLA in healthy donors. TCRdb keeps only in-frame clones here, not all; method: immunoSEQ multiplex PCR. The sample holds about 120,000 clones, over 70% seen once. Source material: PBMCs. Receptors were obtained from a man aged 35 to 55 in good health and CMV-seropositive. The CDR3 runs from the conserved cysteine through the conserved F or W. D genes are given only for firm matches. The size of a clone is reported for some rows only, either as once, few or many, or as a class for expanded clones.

DNA: TGTGCCAGCAGTCAACAGGGTCGGGGACCACCCTCACCCCTCCACTTT
CDR3: CASSQQGRGPPSPLHF
V: TRBV2
J: TRBJ1-6
D: -
size: -

DNA: TGCGCCAGCAGCTCCTCGGGACAGGGTAACACTGAAGCTTTCTTT
CDR3: CASSSSGQGNTEAFF
V: TRBV5-1
J: TRBJ1-1
D: TRBD1
size: -

DNA: TGTGCCAGCGGCCTCAGGACAGGGGGGGAGCAGTACTTC
CDR3: CASGLRTGGEQYF
V: TRBV7-8
J: TRBJ2-7
D: TRBD1
size: -

DNA: TGTGCCAGCAGCTTCCGGGACAGGGAGTACAATGAGCAGTTCTTC
CDR3: CASSFRDREYNEQFF
V: TRBV7-3
J: TRBJ2-1
D: TRBD1
size: -

DNA: TGTGCCAGCAGTACACGACAGGGATTTAATGAAAAACTGTTTTTT
CDR3: CASSTRQGFNEKLFF
V: TRBV6-5
J: TRBJ1-4
D: TRBD1
size: -

DNA: TGTGCCAGCAGTTTATACAGGGGAAGAACGAACACCGGGGAGCTGTTTTTT
CDR3: CASSLYRGRTNTGELFF
V: TRBV27
J: TRBJ2-2
D: TRBD1
size: -

DNA: TGTGCCAGCAGCCCTACAGGGATGAACACTGAAGCTTTCTTT
CDR3: CASSPTGMNTEAFF
V: TRBV7-6
J: TRBJ1-1
D: -
size: -

DNA: TGTGCCAGCTCACCGATGACTAGCGGGAGGGCCTTGGATGAGCAGTTCTTC
CDR3: CASSPMTSGRALDEQFF
V: TRBV18
J: TRBJ2-1
D: TRBD2
size: -

DNA: TGCGCCAGCAGTCCCCGACACTCAGCTAACTATGGCTACACCTTC
CDR3: CASSPRHSANYGYTF
V: TRBV23-1
J: TRBJ1-2
D: -
size: -

DNA: TGTGCCAGCAGTACCCGGGACAGGGACCAGCCCCAGCATTTT
CDR3: CASSTRDRDQPQHF
V: TRBV6-6
J: TRBJ1-5
D: TRBD1
size: -

DNA: TGTGCCAGCAGCGGACAGGGGTATCGGGGCTACACCTTC
CDR3: CASSGQGYRGYTF
V: TRBV9
J: TRBJ1-2
D: TRBD1
size: -

DNA: TGCGCCAGCAGCCAATCCGTCGGGACTAGTTCTGGCGAGCAGTACTTC
CDR3: CASSQSVGTSSGEQYF
V: TRBV4-1
J: TRBJ2-7
D: TRBD2
size: -

DNA: TGTGCCAGCTCACCAGTGGGAGCCCCTACTGAAGCTTTCTTT
CDR3: CASSPVGAPTEAFF
V: TRBV18
J: TRBJ1-1
D: -
size: few

DNA: TGTGCCAGCAGCCCCTGGGGTAGCGGGAGGTCGGAGACCCAGTACTTC
CDR3: CASSPWGSGRSETQYF
V: TRBV28
J: TRBJ2-5
D: TRBD2
size: -

DNA: TGTGCCAGCAGCGTAGTGTCGGAGGCCCCCACCGGGGAGCTGTTTTTT
CDR3: CASSVVSEAPTGELFF
V: TRBV9
J: TRBJ2-2
D: -
size: -

DNA: TGTGCCATCACCGTAGGGGTCCCCAATCAGCCCCAGCATTTT
CDR3: CAITVGVPNQPQHF
V: TRBV28
J: TRBJ1-5
D: -
size: -

DNA: TGTGCCACAACCGGGACAGGGAGTTCGGGAGTCCAGCCCCAGCATTTT
CDR3: CATTGTGSSGVQPQHF
V: TRBV19
J: TRBJ1-5
D: TRBD1
size: -

DNA: TGTGCCTGGAGTGTAAGGGGACAGTATAATTCACCCCTCCACTTT
CDR3: CAWSVRGQYNSPLHF
V: TRBV30
J: TRBJ1-6
D: TRBD1
size: few

DNA: TGTGCCAGCAGTTCCAGGGCCGACGAGCAGTACTTC
CDR3: CASSSRADEQYF
V: TRBV6-6
J: TRBJ2-7
D: -
size: -

DNA: TGCGCCAGCAGCCAACCATCTAGCGGGCTCACAGATACGCAGTATTTT
CDR3: CASSQPSSGLTDTQYF
V: TRBV4-3
J: TRBJ2-3
D: TRBD2
size: -